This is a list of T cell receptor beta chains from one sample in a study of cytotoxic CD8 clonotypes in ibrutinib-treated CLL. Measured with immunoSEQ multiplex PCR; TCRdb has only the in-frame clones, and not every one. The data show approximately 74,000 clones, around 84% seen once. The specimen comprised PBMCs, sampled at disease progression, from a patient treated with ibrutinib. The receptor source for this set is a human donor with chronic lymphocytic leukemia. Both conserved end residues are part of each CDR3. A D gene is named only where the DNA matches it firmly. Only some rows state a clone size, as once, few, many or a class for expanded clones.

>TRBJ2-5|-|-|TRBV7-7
TGTGCCAGCAGCTTAGTTGGGAGTGGCCAAGAGACCCAGTACTTC
CASSLVGSGQETQYF
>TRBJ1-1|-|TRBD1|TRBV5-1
TGCGCCAGCAGCCAGGGACAGGGTACTGAAGCTTTCTTT
CASSQGQGTEAFF
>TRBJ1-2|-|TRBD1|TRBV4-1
TGCGCCAGCAGCTTCAGGACAGGGGGCAAGCACTATGGCTACACCTTC
CASSFRTGGKHYGYTF
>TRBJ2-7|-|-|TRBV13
TGTGCCAGCAGCCCCGGCAGGGACCCCTACGAGCAGTACTTC
CASSPGRDPYEQYF
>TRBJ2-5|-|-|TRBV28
TGTGCCAGCAACGAGGGCCGGCTAGAGACCCAGTACTTC
CASNEGRLETQYF
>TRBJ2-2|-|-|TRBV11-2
TGTGCCAGCAGCCGGGACCATGTCGCAGGGGAGCTGTTTTTT
CASSRDHVAGELFF
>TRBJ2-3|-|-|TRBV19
TGTGCCAGTAGTAGGGATTACACAGATACGCAGTATTTT
CASSRDYTDTQYF
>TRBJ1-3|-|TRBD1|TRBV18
TGTGCCAGCTCACCGGGACAGGGCAGAAACACCATATATTTT
CASSPGQGRNTIYF
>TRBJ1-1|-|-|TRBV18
TGTGCCAGCTCACAACCGGGACACCGTTTTACCACTGAAGCTTTCTTT
CASSQPGHRFTTEAFF
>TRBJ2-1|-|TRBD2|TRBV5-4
TGTGCCAGCAGCTTGGGTAGCGGGAGCTCCTACAATGAGCAGTTCTTC
CASSLGSGSSYNEQFF
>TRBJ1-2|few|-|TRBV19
TGTGCCAGTAGTGTTGCGGGACAATATAACTATGGCTACACCTTC
CASSVAGQYNYGYTF
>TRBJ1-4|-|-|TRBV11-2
TGTGCCAGCAGCTTAATTGGGGGTAGCGAAAAACTGTTTTTT
CASSLIGGSEKLFF
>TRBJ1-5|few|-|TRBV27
TGTGCCAGCAGGGCATATAGCAATCAGCCCCAGCATTTT
CASRAYSNQPQHF
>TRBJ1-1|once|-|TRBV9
TGTGCCAGCAGCGTAGGCCAGTTAAACACTGAAGCTTTCTTT
CASSVGQLNTEAFF
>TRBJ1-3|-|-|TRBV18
TGTGCCAGCTCACCCCAAAGAATCACAGGACGCTCTGGAAACACCATATATTTT
CASSPQRITGRSGNTIYF
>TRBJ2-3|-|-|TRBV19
TGTGCCAGTTCGCTAGCCGGCGGGTCTACGCAGTATTTT
CASSLAGGSTQYF
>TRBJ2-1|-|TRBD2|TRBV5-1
TGCGCCAGCGCGGGGGGACTAGCGGGAGGCCATGAGCAGTTCTTC
CASAGGLAGGHEQFF
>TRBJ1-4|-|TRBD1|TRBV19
TGTGCCAGTAGTTCCGGACAGGGCCGGAATGAAAAACTGTTTTTT
CASSSGQGRNEKLFF
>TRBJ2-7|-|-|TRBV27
TGTGCCAGCAGCAACGGGTGGGACGAGCAGTACTTC
CASSNGWDEQYF
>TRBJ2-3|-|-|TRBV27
TGTGCCAGTCTATCGGTTGGCACAGATACGCAGTATTTT
CASLSVGTDTQYF